This entry concerns a single T cell receptor (beta chain). This sample is drawn from a study of spatial heterogeneity in lung cancer. Regarding time point: blood at routine non-recurrence follow-up after resection. Unsorted tumor, nontumor lung tissue or cryopreserved PBMC supplied the whole RNA. From the 5' RACE reads, TCRdb called clonotypes with MiXCR, one entry per CDR3 protein. The data show over 95,000 distinct CDR3 sequences, 11% seen once. The length of the CDR3 is 14 residues. Looked up from germline, CDR1 is MNHEY and CDR2 is SVGEGT. Between the trimmed V and J ends, which lost 5 bases and 4 bases, there was a span of 9 bases.

The sequenced sample was PBMCs, obtained at follow-up. The chain is built from TRBV6-2 or TRBV6-3 and TRBJ2-6; D possibly corresponds to TRBD1 (5 bases). This sequence originates from a female donor with early-stage non-small cell lung cancer. The CDR3 sequence: CASSTPGGANVLTF. The CDR3 coding sequence is TGTGCCAGCAGTACCCCAGGGGGGGCCAACGTCCTGACTTTC.